This TCR beta chain was captured in a study of identifying expanded T cells in peripheral blood. Trimming cost V 5 bases and J 1 base, with 11 bases left between them. CDR1 and CDR2 (germline): SEHNR, FQNEAQ (reference sequence). The CDR3 covers 14 residues. This clone was counted once. Its antigen is not known. Collection occurred without any documented infections or immune events in donors. TCRdb's copy holds only in-frame clones and misses some; the assay was immunoSEQ multiplex PCR. Here the sample spans tens of thousands of clones, 70% to 90% being singletons. Study outcomes and limitations: Technical replicates showed around 1.2 changed clones; about 2 weeks around 15; four weeks 19. Variance in clone template counts between approximately 2-week samples significantly increased with total template count across all healthy donors.

The chain couples TRBV7-9 to TRBJ1-1; D call uncertain. This TCR was recovered from a person between 18 and 69 years old in good health. Sequenced sample: blood. The CDR3 nucleotides are TGTGCCAGCAGCCCGCCCCAGACGAACACTGAAGCTTTCTTT. Translated: CASSPPQTNTEAFF.